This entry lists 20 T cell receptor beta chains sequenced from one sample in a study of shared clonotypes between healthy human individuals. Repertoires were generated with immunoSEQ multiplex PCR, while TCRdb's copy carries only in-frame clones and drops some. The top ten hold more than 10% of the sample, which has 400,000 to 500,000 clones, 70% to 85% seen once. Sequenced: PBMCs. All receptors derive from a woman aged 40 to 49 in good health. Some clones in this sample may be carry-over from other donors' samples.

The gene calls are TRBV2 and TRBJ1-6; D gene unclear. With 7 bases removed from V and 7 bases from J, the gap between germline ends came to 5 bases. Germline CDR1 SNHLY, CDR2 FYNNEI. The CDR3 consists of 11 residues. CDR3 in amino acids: CASNGNSPLHF. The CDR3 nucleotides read TGTGCCAGCAACGGAAATTCACCCCTCCACTTT.

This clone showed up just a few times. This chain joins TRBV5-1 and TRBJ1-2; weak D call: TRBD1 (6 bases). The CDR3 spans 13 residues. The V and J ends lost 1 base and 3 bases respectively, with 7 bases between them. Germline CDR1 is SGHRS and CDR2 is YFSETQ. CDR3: CASSLKGDYGYTF. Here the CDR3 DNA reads TGCGCCAGCAGCTTGAAGGGGGACTATGGCTACACCTTC.

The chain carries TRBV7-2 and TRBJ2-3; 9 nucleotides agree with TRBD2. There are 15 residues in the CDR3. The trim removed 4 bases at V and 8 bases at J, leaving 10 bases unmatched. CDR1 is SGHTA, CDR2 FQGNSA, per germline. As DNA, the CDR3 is TGTGCCAGCAGCTCAGGATGGCTAGCGGGAACTACGCAGTATTTT. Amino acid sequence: CASSSGWLAGTTQYF.

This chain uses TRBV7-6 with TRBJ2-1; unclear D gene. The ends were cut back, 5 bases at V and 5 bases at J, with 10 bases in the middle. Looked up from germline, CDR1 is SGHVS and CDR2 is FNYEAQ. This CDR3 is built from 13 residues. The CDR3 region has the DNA TGTGCCAGCAGCACAGACCAGAACAATGAGCAGTTCTTC. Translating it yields CASSTDQNNEQFF.

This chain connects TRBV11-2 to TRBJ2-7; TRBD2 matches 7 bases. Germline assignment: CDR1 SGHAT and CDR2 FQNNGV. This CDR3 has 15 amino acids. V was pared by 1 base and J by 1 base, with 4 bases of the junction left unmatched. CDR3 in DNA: TGTGCCAGCAGCTTAGCCCTAGCGGATTCCTACGAGCAGTACTTC. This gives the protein CASSLALADSYEQYF.

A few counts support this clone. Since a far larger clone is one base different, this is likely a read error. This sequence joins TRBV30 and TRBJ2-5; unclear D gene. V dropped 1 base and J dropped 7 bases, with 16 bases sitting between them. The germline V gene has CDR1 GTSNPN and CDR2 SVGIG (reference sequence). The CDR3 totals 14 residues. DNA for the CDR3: TGTGCCTGGAGTGCAATCGGCAACCTTGGGACCCAGTACTTC. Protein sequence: CAWSAIGNLGTQYF. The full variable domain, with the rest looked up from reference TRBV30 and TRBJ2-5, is SQTIHQWPATLVQPVGSPLSLECTVEGTSNPNLYWYRQAAGRGLQLLFYSVGIGQISSEVPQNLSASRPQDRQFILSSKKLLLSDSGFYLCAWSAIGNLGTQYFGPGTRLLVL.

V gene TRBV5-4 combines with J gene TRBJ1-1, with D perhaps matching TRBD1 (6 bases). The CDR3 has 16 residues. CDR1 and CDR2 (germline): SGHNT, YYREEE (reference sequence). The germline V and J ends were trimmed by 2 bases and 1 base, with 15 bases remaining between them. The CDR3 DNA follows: TGTGCCAGCAGCTTTTCGTGGACAGCACCGAACACTGAAGCTTTCTTT. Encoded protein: CASSFSWTAPNTEAFF. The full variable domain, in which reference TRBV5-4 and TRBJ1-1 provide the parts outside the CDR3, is ETGVTQSPTHLIKTRGQQVTLRCSSQSGHNTVSWYQQALGQGPQFIFQYYREEENGRGNFPPRFSGLQFPNYSSELNVNALELDDSALYLCASSFSWTAPNTEAFFGQGTRLTVV.

The CDR3 nucleotides read TGTGCCAGCAGTTTATTTAGCGGGAGGACGAATGAGCAGTTCTTC. Its protein is CASSLFSGRTNEQFF. V usage is TRBV28 and J usage is TRBJ2-1; 10 nucleotides agree with TRBD2. Germline CDR1 and CDR2: MDHEN and SYDVKM. V gave up 1 base and J gave up 7 bases; unmatched junction bases: 4. The CDR3 extends over 15 amino acids.

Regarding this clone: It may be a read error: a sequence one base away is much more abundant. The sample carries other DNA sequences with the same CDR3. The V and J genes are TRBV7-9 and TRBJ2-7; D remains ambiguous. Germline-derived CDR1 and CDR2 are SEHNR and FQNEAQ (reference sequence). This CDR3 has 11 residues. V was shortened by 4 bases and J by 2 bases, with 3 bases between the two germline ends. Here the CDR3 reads CASSSPYEQYF. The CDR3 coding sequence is TGTGCCAGCAGCTCCCCCTACGAGCAGTACTTC.

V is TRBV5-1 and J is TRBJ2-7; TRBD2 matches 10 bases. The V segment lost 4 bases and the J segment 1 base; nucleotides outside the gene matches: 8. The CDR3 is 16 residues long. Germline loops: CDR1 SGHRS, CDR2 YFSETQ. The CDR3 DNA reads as TGCGCCAGCAGCATAGTAGCGGGAGGAGGTTCCTACGAGCAGTACTTC. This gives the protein CASSIVAGGGSYEQYF.

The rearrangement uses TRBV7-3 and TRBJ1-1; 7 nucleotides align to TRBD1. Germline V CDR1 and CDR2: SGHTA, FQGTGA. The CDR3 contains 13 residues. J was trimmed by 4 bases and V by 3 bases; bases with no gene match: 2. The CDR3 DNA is TGTGCCAGCAGCTTTGACAGGGCCACTGAAGCTTTCTTT. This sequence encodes CASSFDRATEAFF.

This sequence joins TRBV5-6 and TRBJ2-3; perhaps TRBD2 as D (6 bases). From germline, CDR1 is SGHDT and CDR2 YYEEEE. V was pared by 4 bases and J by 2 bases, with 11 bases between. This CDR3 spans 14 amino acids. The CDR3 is CASSPGLHTDTQYF. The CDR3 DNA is TGTGCCAGCAGCCCGGGACTTCACACAGATACGCAGTATTTT. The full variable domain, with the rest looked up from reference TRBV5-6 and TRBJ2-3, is DAGVTQSPTHLIKTRGQQVTLRCSPKSGHDTVSWYQQALGQGPQFIFQYYEEEERQRGNFPDRFSGHQFPNYSSELNVNALLLGDSALYLCASSPGLHTDTQYFGPGTRLTVL.

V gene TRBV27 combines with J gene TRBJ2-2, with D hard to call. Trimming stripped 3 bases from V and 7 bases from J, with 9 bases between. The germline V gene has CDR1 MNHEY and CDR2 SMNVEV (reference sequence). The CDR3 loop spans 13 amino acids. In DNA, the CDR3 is TGTGCCAGCAGTTTTAATGGGCACGGGGAGCTGTTTTTT. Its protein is CASSFNGHGELFF.

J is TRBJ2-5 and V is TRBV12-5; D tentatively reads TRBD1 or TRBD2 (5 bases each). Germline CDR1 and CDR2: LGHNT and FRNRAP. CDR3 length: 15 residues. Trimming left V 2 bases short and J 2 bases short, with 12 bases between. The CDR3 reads CASGLSLGEQETQYF. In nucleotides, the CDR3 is TGTGCTAGTGGTTTGTCACTGGGGGAACAAGAGACCCAGTACTTC.

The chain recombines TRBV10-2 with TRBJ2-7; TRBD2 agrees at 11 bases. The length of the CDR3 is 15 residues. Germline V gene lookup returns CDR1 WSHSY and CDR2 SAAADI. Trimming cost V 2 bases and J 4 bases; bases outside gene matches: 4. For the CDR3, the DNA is TGCGCCAGCAGTGAGCGACTAGCGGGAAAGTACGAGCAGTACTTC. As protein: CASSERLAGKYEQYF.

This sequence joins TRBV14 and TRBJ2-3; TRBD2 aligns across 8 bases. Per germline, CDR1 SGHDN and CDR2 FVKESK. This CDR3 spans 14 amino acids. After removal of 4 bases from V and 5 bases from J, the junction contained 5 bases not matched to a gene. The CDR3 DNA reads TGTGCCAGCAGCCTCATAGCGGGACTAGATACGCAGTATTTT. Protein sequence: CASSLIAGLDTQYF.

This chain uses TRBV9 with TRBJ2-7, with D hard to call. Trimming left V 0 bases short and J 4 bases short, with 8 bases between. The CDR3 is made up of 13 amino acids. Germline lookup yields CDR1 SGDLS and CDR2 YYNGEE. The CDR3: CASSVANGYEQYF. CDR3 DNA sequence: TGTGCCAGCAGCGTAGCAAACGGGTACGAGCAGTACTTC.

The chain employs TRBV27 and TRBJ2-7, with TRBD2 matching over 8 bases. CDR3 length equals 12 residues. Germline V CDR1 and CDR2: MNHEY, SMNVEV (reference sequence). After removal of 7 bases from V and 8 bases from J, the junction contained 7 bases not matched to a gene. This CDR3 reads CASKSGSVQQYF. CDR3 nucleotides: TGTGCCAGCAAAAGCGGGAGCGTACAGCAGTACTTC.

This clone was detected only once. The CDR3 spells CASRANQAVSVEAFF. In DNA form, the CDR3 reads TGTGCCAGCAGAGCGAACCAGGCCGTGTCAGTTGAAGCTTTCTTT. J is TRBJ1-1 and V is TRBV2, with D unclear. The CDR3 covers 15 residues. Germline lookup yields CDR1 SNHLY and CDR2 FYNNEI. V shed 6 bases and J shed 7 bases, with 21 bases lying between them. Supplemented by reference TRBV2 and TRBJ1-1, the full variable domain reads EPEVTQTPSHQVTQMGQEVILRCVPISNHLYFYWYRQILGQKVEFLVSFYNNEISEKSEIFDDQFSVERPDGSNFTLKIRSTKLEDSAMYFCASRANQAVSVEAFFGQGTRLTVV.

CDR3 in amino acids: CASSPEGNGYTF. CDR3 nucleotides: TGTGCCAGCTCACCGGAGGGAAATGGCTACACCTTC. The chain carries TRBV18 and TRBJ1-2, with D uncertain. CDR1 and CDR2 from the germline V gene are KGHSH and LQKENI. The CDR3 has 12 amino acids. V dropped 3 bases and J dropped 6 bases, with 8 bases sitting between them.